A selection of T cell receptor beta chains follows, all from one sample in a study of human T cells and chemical hapten exposure. From the RACE reads, TCRdb called clonotypes with MiXCR, one entry per CDR3 protein. The table has 150,000 to 200,000 distinct CDR3 sequences, 14% seen once. Sequenced material: whole blood, taken in connection with sensitization to the hapten diphenylcyclopropenone (DPC). The receptor source for this set is a woman aged 30 to 39 with alopecia areata. Some clones in this sample may be carry-over from other donors' samples. Both conserved end residues are part of each CDR3. D genes are given only for firm matches. Size is stated for part of the rows, as once, few or many counts, or as a class when the clone is expanded.

d_gene: -
v_gene: TRBV21-1
j_gene: TRBJ1-2
abundance: many
CDR3aa: CASMPAGFDGYTF
CDR3nt: TGTGCCAGCATGCCAGCGGGGTTCGATGGCTACACCTTC

d_gene: -
v_gene: TRBV2
j_gene: TRBJ2-5
abundance: few
CDR3aa: CASSSAETQYF
CDR3nt: TGTGCCAGCAGTAGCGCGGAGACCCAGTACTTC

d_gene: TRBD1
v_gene: TRBV5-6
j_gene: TRBJ2-7
abundance: few
CDR3aa: CASSFTGGRYEQYF
CDR3nt: TGTGCCAGCAGCTTCACAGGGGGACGATACGAGCAGTACTTC

d_gene: -
v_gene: TRBV29-1
j_gene: TRBJ1-1
abundance: many
CDR3aa: CSGAGTGEAFF
CDR3nt: TGCAGCGGCGCAGGTACGGGTGAAGCTTTCTTT

d_gene: TRBD2
v_gene: TRBV7-9
j_gene: TRBJ2-3
abundance: many
CDR3aa: CASSLGLTSGGTDTQYF
CDR3nt: TGTGCCAGCAGCTTAGGCCTGACTAGCGGGGGCACAGATACGCAGTATTTT

d_gene: -
v_gene: TRBV29-1
j_gene: TRBJ1-4
abundance: -
CDR3aa: CSVDSNEKLFF
CDR3nt: TGCAGCGTTGACTCTAATGAAAAACTGTTTTTT

d_gene: -
v_gene: TRBV4-3
j_gene: TRBJ1-3
abundance: few
CDR3aa: CASSQDAAGSGGNTIYF
CDR3nt: TGCGCCAGCAGCCAAGACGCTGCGGGGTCGGGAGGAAACACCATATATTTT

d_gene: TRBD2
v_gene: TRBV2
j_gene: TRBJ2-1
abundance: few
CDR3aa: CASKRAGGSNEQFF
CDR3nt: TGTGCCAGCAAGAGAGCGGGGGGCAGCAATGAGCAGTTCTTC

d_gene: -
v_gene: TRBV30
j_gene: TRBJ1-1
abundance: -
CDR3aa: CAWSVLDPGNTEAFF
CDR3nt: TGTGCCTGGAGTGTACTGGACCCCGGGAACACTGAAGCTTTCTTT

d_gene: TRBD1
v_gene: TRBV27
j_gene: TRBJ1-4
abundance: -
CDR3aa: CASSKGQSSNEKLFF
CDR3nt: TGTGCCAGCAGTAAGGGACAGTCCTCTAATGAAAAACTGTTTTTT

d_gene: TRBD2
v_gene: TRBV20-1
j_gene: TRBJ2-1
abundance: few
CDR3aa: CSARGLADYNEQFF
CDR3nt: TGCAGTGCTAGGGGACTAGCGGACTACAATGAGCAGTTCTTC

d_gene: -
v_gene: TRBV14
j_gene: TRBJ1-3
abundance: few
CDR3aa: CASSQDQGRKDTIYF
CDR3nt: TGTGCCAGCAGCCAAGACCAGGGGAGGAAAGACACCATATATTTT

d_gene: -
v_gene: TRBV6-2/TRBV6-3
j_gene: TRBJ1-2
abundance: few
CDR3aa: CASSYGIYGYTF
CDR3nt: TGTGCCAGCAGTTACGGAATCTATGGCTACACCTTC

d_gene: -
v_gene: TRBV7-9
j_gene: TRBJ1-2
abundance: -
CDR3aa: CASSLADRFYGYTF
CDR3nt: TGTGCCAGCAGCTTAGCGGACCGCTTCTATGGCTACACCTTC

d_gene: -
v_gene: TRBV7-9
j_gene: TRBJ1-4
abundance: many
CDR3aa: CASSLDGTPNEKLFF
CDR3nt: TGTGCCAGCAGCTTAGACGGGACTCCTAATGAAAAACTGTTTTTT

d_gene: -
v_gene: TRBV20-1
j_gene: TRBJ1-4
abundance: -
CDR3aa: CSVRQMATNEKLFF
CDR3nt: TGCAGTGTCCGTCAGATGGCCACGAATGAAAAACTGTTTTTT

d_gene: -
v_gene: TRBV9
j_gene: TRBJ1-2
abundance: -
CDR3aa: CASTSGRSNYGYTF
CDR3nt: TGTGCCAGCACCAGTGGGCGGTCAAACTATGGCTACACCTTC

d_gene: -
v_gene: TRBV6-5
j_gene: TRBJ1-3
abundance: few
CDR3aa: CASITSSGNTIYF
CDR3nt: TGTGCCAGCATCACGAGCTCTGGAAACACCATATATTTT

d_gene: TRBD2
v_gene: TRBV4-2
j_gene: TRBJ2-1
abundance: -
CDR3aa: CASSQAGLAGEDEQFF
CDR3nt: TGTGCCAGCAGCCAAGCGGGACTAGCGGGGGAGGATGAGCAGTTCTTC

d_gene: -
v_gene: TRBV4-3
j_gene: TRBJ1-1
abundance: many
CDR3aa: CASSQAIENTEAFF
CDR3nt: TGCGCCAGCAGCCAGGCGATTGAGAACACTGAAGCTTTCTTT

d_gene: -
v_gene: TRBV7-2
j_gene: TRBJ1-6
abundance: -
CDR3aa: CASSLVAGEDSPLHF
CDR3nt: TGTGCCAGCAGCTTAGTGGCAGGGGAGGATTCACCCCTCCACTTT

d_gene: TRBD2
v_gene: TRBV6-5
j_gene: TRBJ2-7
abundance: -
CDR3aa: CASSTPRPGTSGSYEQYF
CDR3nt: TGTGCCAGCAGCACGCCCAGGCCCGGGACTAGCGGGAGTTACGAGCAGTACTTC

d_gene: -
v_gene: TRBV7-2
j_gene: TRBJ2-7
abundance: few
CDR3aa: CASSLVPYEQYF
CDR3nt: TGTGCCAGCAGCTTAGTGCCCTACGAGCAGTACTTC

d_gene: TRBD2
v_gene: TRBV15
j_gene: TRBJ2-1
abundance: few
CDR3aa: CATSRDWTSGSNEQFF
CDR3nt: TGTGCCACCAGCAGAGACTGGACTAGCGGGAGTAATGAGCAGTTCTTC

d_gene: TRBD2
v_gene: TRBV4-1
j_gene: TRBJ2-1
abundance: -
CDR3aa: CASSPRDYHYNEQFF
CDR3nt: TGCGCCAGCAGCCCCCGGGACTACCATTACAATGAGCAGTTCTTC

d_gene: -
v_gene: TRBV6-5
j_gene: TRBJ2-5
abundance: -
CDR3aa: CASSLRGVIGPQYF
CDR3nt: TGTGCCAGCTCCCTACGCGGGGTAATTGGGCCCCAGTACTTC

d_gene: -
v_gene: TRBV12-3/TRBV12-4
j_gene: TRBJ1-1
abundance: few
CDR3aa: CASSKVDPEAFF
CDR3nt: TGTGCCAGCAGTAAAGTCGACCCTGAAGCTTTCTTT

d_gene: TRBD2
v_gene: TRBV5-1
j_gene: TRBJ2-1
abundance: many
CDR3aa: CASSLGTSSDEQFF
CDR3nt: TGCGCCAGCAGCTTGGGGACTAGCTCGGATGAGCAGTTCTTC

d_gene: -
v_gene: TRBV11-2
j_gene: TRBJ2-1
abundance: -
CDR3aa: CASRAPNEQFF
CDR3nt: TGTGCCAGCAGAGCTCCGAATGAGCAGTTCTTC

d_gene: -
v_gene: TRBV12-3/TRBV12-4
j_gene: TRBJ1-2
abundance: -
CDR3aa: CASSLDRRYGYTF
CDR3nt: TGTGCCAGCAGTTTAGACAGACGCTATGGCTACACCTTC

d_gene: -
v_gene: TRBV7-3
j_gene: TRBJ2-3
abundance: few
CDR3aa: CASRAAGGSTDTQYF
CDR3nt: TGTGCCAGCAGAGCTGCGGGCGGGAGCACAGATACGCAGTATTTT

d_gene: -
v_gene: TRBV7-9
j_gene: TRBJ1-4
abundance: many
CDR3aa: CASSFSPGQNNEKLFF
CDR3nt: TGTGCCAGCAGCTTTTCCCCCGGACAGAACAATGAAAAACTGTTTTTT

d_gene: TRBD2
v_gene: TRBV12-3/TRBV12-4
j_gene: TRBJ2-7
abundance: -
CDR3aa: CASSLSRRLAGDSYEQYF
CDR3nt: TGTGCCAGCAGTTTAAGTCGGCGACTAGCGGGCGACTCCTACGAGCAGTACTTC

d_gene: -
v_gene: TRBV28
j_gene: TRBJ2-7
abundance: few
CDR3aa: CASSLVGEQYF
CDR3nt: TGTGCCAGCAGTTTGGTGGGCGAGCAGTACTTC

d_gene: -
v_gene: TRBV5-1
j_gene: TRBJ2-5
abundance: -
CDR3aa: CASSLGAEPTQYF
CDR3nt: TGCGCCAGCAGCTTGGGGGCAGAGCCGACCCAGTACTTC

d_gene: -
v_gene: TRBV12-3/TRBV12-4
j_gene: TRBJ2-7
abundance: few
CDR3aa: CASSQTGSGEQYF
CDR3nt: TGTGCCAGCAGCCAAACAGGGTCAGGCGAGCAGTACTTC

d_gene: -
v_gene: TRBV28
j_gene: TRBJ2-7
abundance: few
CDR3aa: CASSKQRYEQYF
CDR3nt: TGTGCCAGCAGTAAGCAGCGATACGAGCAGTACTTC

d_gene: -
v_gene: TRBV6-6
j_gene: TRBJ1-1
abundance: few
CDR3aa: CATLPGGNTEAFF
CDR3nt: TGTGCCACCCTGCCGGGAGGGAACACTGAAGCTTTCTTT

d_gene: TRBD1
v_gene: TRBV24-1
j_gene: TRBJ1-1
abundance: -
CDR3aa: CATSAGQADTEAFF
CDR3nt: TGTGCCACCAGTGCCGGACAGGCCGACACTGAAGCTTTCTTT

d_gene: -
v_gene: TRBV3-1
j_gene: TRBJ2-7
abundance: few
CDR3aa: CASSQDSGTPSEQYF
CDR3nt: TGTGCCAGCAGCCAAGATTCTGGGACGCCCTCCGAGCAGTACTTC

d_gene: TRBD1
v_gene: TRBV7-2
j_gene: TRBJ2-5
abundance: -
CDR3aa: CASSNDRAQETQYF
CDR3nt: TGTGCCAGCAGTAATGACAGGGCCCAAGAGACCCAGTACTTC

d_gene: -
v_gene: TRBV4-1
j_gene: TRBJ1-1
abundance: -
CDR3aa: CASSPSPGGVTEAFF
CDR3nt: TGCGCCAGCAGCCCGTCACCCGGGGGAGTCACTGAAGCTTTCTTT

d_gene: TRBD2
v_gene: TRBV20-1
j_gene: TRBJ2-1
abundance: few
CDR3aa: CSASGRALQFF
CDR3nt: TGCAGTGCTAGCGGGAGGGCCTTGCAGTTCTTC

d_gene: -
v_gene: TRBV6-4
j_gene: TRBJ2-1
abundance: few
CDR3aa: CASSEVRGDEQFF
CDR3nt: TGTGCCAGCAGTGAAGTAAGGGGAGATGAGCAGTTCTTC

d_gene: -
v_gene: TRBV6-6
j_gene: TRBJ2-5
abundance: few
CDR3aa: CASSGDSGETQYF
CDR3nt: TGTGCCAGCAGTGGCGACAGCGGGGAGACCCAGTACTTC

d_gene: TRBD2
v_gene: TRBV6-6
j_gene: TRBJ2-2
abundance: few
CDR3aa: CASSYSRGGDTGELFF
CDR3nt: TGTGCCAGCAGTTACTCGCGGGGGGGCGACACCGGGGAGCTGTTTTTT

d_gene: -
v_gene: TRBV5-6
j_gene: TRBJ2-1
abundance: -
CDR3aa: CASRVEEEQFF
CDR3nt: TGTGCCAGCAGAGTGGAGGAGGAGCAGTTCTTC

d_gene: -
v_gene: TRBV3-1
j_gene: TRBJ1-1
abundance: few
CDR3aa: CASSQGASPGPEAFF
CDR3nt: TGTGCCAGCAGCCAAGGGGCCTCTCCCGGGCCTGAAGCTTTCTTT

d_gene: -
v_gene: TRBV11-2
j_gene: TRBJ2-1
abundance: many
CDR3aa: CASSFLGGISYNEQFF
CDR3nt: TGTGCCAGCAGCTTTCTTGGCGGGATCTCCTACAATGAGCAGTTCTTC

d_gene: -
v_gene: TRBV5-1
j_gene: TRBJ2-5
abundance: few
CDR3aa: CASSSNLQGGGETQYF
CDR3nt: TGCGCCAGCAGCTCCAACTTACAGGGAGGGGGAGAGACCCAGTACTTC

d_gene: -
v_gene: TRBV6-6
j_gene: TRBJ2-7
abundance: few
CDR3aa: CASGVAPYEQYF
CDR3nt: TGTGCCAGCGGGGTTGCCCCCTACGAGCAGTACTTC

d_gene: -
v_gene: TRBV20-1
j_gene: TRBJ2-1
abundance: -
CDR3aa: CSARPPNYNEQFF
CDR3nt: TGCAGTGCTAGACCCCCAAACTACAATGAGCAGTTCTTC

d_gene: TRBD2
v_gene: TRBV7-8
j_gene: TRBJ2-1
abundance: few
CDR3aa: CASSSEGLAGNEQFF
CDR3nt: TGTGCCAGCAGCTCAGAGGGACTAGCGGGTAATGAGCAGTTCTTC

d_gene: TRBD1
v_gene: TRBV27
j_gene: TRBJ2-2
abundance: few
CDR3aa: CASTAGQGRLSTGELFF
CDR3nt: TGTGCCAGCACCGCAGGACAGGGCCGTTTGAGCACCGGGGAGCTGTTTTTT

d_gene: -
v_gene: TRBV28
j_gene: TRBJ2-7
abundance: many
CDR3aa: CASSFGALYEQYF
CDR3nt: TGTGCCAGCAGTTTCGGGGCGCTCTACGAGCAGTACTTC